The 4 T cell receptor beta chains listed next were all sequenced from one sample in a study of T cell responses to AZD1222 COVID-19 vaccine. Assay used: immunoSEQ multiplex PCR; TCRdb lists only in-frame clones, some missing. The sample gives under 200,000 clones, more than 80% of which show up once; about 4% is in the top ten. The sequencing used peripheral blood, collected 28 days after the second dose of the MenACWY control vaccine. The receptor set was obtained from an adult who received the MenACWY meningococcal vaccine as a control.

The chain has TRBV6-2 or TRBV6-3 and TRBJ1-5; D not resolved. V was trimmed by 5 bases and J by 8 bases, leaving 13 bases between them. CDR3 length: 13 residues. Germline loops: CDR1 MNHEY, CDR2 SVGEGT. As DNA, the CDR3 is TGTGCCAGCAGTGCGGTACGGGAAGAGCCCCAGCATTTT. It codes for CASSAVREEPQHF.

The chain combines TRBV9 with TRBJ1-2; D is possibly TRBD1 (6 bases). There are 15 residues in the CDR3. CDR1 is SGDLS and CDR2 is YYNGEE in the germline V gene. Between the trimmed V and J ends, which lost 0 bases and 5 bases, there was a span of 14 bases. Written as DNA, the CDR3 is TGTGCCAGCAGCGTAGCTCCGGGGGGCGGTTATGGCTACACCTTC. Translating it yields CASSVAPGGGYGYTF.

The CDR3 region is CASSAKSDTQYF. The CDR3 coding sequence is TGTGCCAGTAGTGCAAAGTCAGATACGCAGTATTTT. The chain joins TRBV19 to TRBJ2-3; D unresolved. Trimming stripped 5 bases from V and 4 bases from J, with 7 bases between. The CDR3 covers 12 residues. Germline CDR1 is LNHDA and CDR2 is SQIVND (reference sequence).

The chain links TRBV27 to TRBJ2-7; tentative D call: TRBD2 (5 bases). Per germline, CDR1 MNHEY and CDR2 SMNVEV (reference sequence). Deletions cut 6 bases from V and 8 bases from J, with 11 bases between. The CDR3 is made up of 11 amino acids. CDR3 region: CASRDPGKQYF. Here the CDR3 DNA reads TGTGCCAGCAGGGACCCCGGGAAGCAGTACTTC.